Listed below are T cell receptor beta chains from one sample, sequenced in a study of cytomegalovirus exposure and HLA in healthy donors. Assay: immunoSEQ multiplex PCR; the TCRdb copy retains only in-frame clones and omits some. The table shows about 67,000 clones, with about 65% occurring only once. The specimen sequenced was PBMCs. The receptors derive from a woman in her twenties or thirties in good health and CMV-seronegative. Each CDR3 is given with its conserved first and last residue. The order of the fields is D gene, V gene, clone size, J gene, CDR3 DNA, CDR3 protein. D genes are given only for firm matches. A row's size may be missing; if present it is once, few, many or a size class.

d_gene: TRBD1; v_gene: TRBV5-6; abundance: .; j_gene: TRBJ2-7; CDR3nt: TGTGCCAGCAGCTCACTCTACAGGGGGCGTTTATACGAGCAGTACTTC; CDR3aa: CASSSLYRGRLYEQYF
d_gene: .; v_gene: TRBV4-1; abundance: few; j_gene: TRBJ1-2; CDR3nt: TGTGCCAGCAGTCCCACAGGAACAGAAGGCTACACCTTC; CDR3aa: CASSPTGTEGYTF
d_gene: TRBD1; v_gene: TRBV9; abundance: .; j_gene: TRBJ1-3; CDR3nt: TGTGCCAGCAGTTCCGGGACAGGGGAGGGAAACACCATATATTTT; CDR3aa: CASSSGTGEGNTIYF
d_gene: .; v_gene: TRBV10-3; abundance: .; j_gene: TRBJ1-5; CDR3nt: TGTGCCATCAGTGACGGGGGGTATAGCAATCAGCCCCAGCATTTT; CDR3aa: CAISDGGYSNQPQHF
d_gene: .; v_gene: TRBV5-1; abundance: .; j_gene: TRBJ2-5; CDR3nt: TGCGCCAGCAGCTTGTGGGCCGGGGGAGAGACCCAGTACTTC; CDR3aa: CASSLWAGGETQYF
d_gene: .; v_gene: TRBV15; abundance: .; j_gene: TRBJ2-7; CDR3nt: TGTGCCACCAGCATACCCAGGGGCGAGCAGTACTTC; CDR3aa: CATSIPRGEQYF
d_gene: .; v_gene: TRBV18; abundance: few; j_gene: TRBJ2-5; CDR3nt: TGTGCCAGCTCACTCCTCATTCCGGGGAACCAAGAGACCCAGTACTTC; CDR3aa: CASSLLIPGNQETQYF
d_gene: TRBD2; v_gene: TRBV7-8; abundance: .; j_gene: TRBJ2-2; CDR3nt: TGTGCCAGCAGCTTACTAGCGGCGAACACCGGGGAGCTGTTTTTT; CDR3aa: CASSLLAANTGELFF
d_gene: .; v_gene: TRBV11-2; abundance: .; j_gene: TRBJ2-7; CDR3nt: TGTGCCAGCAGCTTAGATCATGAGGGCGCTTTCCAGCAGTACTTC; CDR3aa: CASSLDHEGAFQQYF
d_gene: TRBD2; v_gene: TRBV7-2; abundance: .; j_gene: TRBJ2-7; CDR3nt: TGTGCCAGCAGCTTAAGCCGCGGGGGGGGCCACGAGCAGTACTTC; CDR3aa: CASSLSRGGGHEQYF
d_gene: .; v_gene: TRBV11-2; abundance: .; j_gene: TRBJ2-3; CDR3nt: TGTGCCAGCAGCTTAGAAGCGGACACAGATACGCAGTATTTT; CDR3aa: CASSLEADTDTQYF